The T cell receptor beta chain described here comes from a study of CD8+ T cells in alopecia areata. Across the study: Tofacitinib was taken orally by treated patients, and the dose was 5 to 10 mg twice daily. After 6 to 18 months of tofacitinib, follow-up continued 6 months off drug.

Study outcomes and limitations: The study found tofacitinib significantly decreased scalp clonality and expanded CD8+ clones among the top 100.

Comments on this clone: Its antigen remains unidentified.

Described treatment: oral pan-JAK inhibitor, 5-10 mg twice daily. Peripheral blood samples and lesional scalp punch biopsies were obtained from alopecia areata patients. Following extraction, RNA underwent reverse transcription to cDNA, which served as the sequencing template. The table came from immunoSEQ multiplex PCR; TCRdb's copy has only in-frame clones and leaves some out. The sample gives about 300,000 clones, roughly 64% of which show up once; under 2% is in the top ten. The V segment lost 4 bases and the J segment 4 bases; nucleotides outside the gene matches: 5. Germline V lookup: CDR1 SQVTM, CDR2 ANQGSEA. The length of the CDR3 is 13 residues.

The source of this sequence is a human donor with alopecia areata. The starting material was CD4+ T cells sorted from blood, obtained at week 24, from a patient treated with tofacitinib. The chain has TRBV29-1 and TRBJ1-2, with 8 bases aligning to TRBD1. CDR3 in DNA: TGCAGCGTTGCAGGGGGCGATGGCTATGGCTACACCTTC. It translates to CSVAGGDGYGYTF.